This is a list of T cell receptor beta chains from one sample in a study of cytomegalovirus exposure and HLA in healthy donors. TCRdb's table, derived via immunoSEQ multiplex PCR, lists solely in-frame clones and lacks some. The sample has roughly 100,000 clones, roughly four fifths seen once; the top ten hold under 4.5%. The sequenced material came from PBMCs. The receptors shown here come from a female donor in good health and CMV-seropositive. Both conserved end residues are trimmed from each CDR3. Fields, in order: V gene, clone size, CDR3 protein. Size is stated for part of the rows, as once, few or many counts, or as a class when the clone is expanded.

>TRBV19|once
ASSARQVSTDTQY
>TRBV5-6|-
ASSPPSGGLWDEQY
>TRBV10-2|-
ASSPTGGADTGELF
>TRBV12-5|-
ASGLGAGVSYNEQF
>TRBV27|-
ASSLGLPYNEQF
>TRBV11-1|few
ASSAHASALYNEQF
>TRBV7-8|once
ASSLSIQPRVGNNQPQH
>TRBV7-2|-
ASSAGGSYEQY
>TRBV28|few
ASRRPGTVGEAF
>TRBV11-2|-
ASSLDKGGFNSPLH
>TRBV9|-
ASSQTGGQEKLF
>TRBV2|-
ASSVQGFGADTQY
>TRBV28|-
ASLGDLNTGELF
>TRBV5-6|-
ASSLTSSAYYEQY
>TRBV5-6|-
ASTPRTGTNEKLF
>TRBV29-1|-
SVEVGLAGGRQETQY
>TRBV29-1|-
SAHPDRATEAF
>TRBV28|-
ASNSPLTSGSYEQY
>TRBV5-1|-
ASRLPENEQF
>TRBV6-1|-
ASSERTGGWSALITRGYT
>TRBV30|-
AWNRDRVTPGELF
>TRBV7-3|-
ASSRDRATEAF
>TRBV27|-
ASSEIPDRYTEAF
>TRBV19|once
ASSTQGQSYGYT
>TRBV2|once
AGGDHNSPLH
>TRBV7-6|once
ASSSQTSGGYEQY
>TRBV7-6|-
ASSPREGSEKLF
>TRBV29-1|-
SVQLGDRGLSNQPQH
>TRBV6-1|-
ASHGGYNEQF
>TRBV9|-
ASSPSPAYEQY
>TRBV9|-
ASSFGTGGNQPQH
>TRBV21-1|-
ASSFPGQSPSQETQY
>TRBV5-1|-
ASSFSASTDTQY
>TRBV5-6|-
ASSEYRQTSNYGYT
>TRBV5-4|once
ASSPVGLAGGGVTDTQY
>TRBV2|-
ASRDIRLGGSSYEQY
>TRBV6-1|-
ASSEGQLNEKLF
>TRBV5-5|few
ASFGGYPYNEQF
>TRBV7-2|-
ASSTGGGAYEQY
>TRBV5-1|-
ASSLDAGGLTGELF
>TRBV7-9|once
ASSFDRRNEKLF
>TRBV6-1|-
ASSGSVPNEQF
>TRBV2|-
ASTRRTGGELF
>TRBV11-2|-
ASSFRQGADTEAF
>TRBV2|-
VMGQDINSPLH
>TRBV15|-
ATSRDVARASPLH